These T cell receptor beta chains were read from a single sample in a study of T cells in Graves' hyperthyroidism and ophthalmopathy. Via MiXCR, TCRdb re-called the multiplex PCR reads, giving one row per CDR3 protein. The sample lists about 610,000 distinct CDR3 sequences, approximately 14% occurring once. Material for sequencing was blood. The receptors here all came from a woman between 40 and 50 years old with Graves' ophthalmopathy. Both conserved end residues are part of each CDR3. The order of the fields is CDR3 length, J gene, V gene, CDR3 protein.

len: 15; j_gene: TRBJ2-7; v_gene: TRBV7-2; CDR3aa: CASSLVSGGSSEQYF
len: 15; j_gene: TRBJ1-3; v_gene: TRBV28; CDR3aa: CASSFKGYSGNTIYF
len: 15; j_gene: TRBJ2-7; v_gene: TRBV6-2/TRBV6-3; CDR3aa: CASSPPGTKHYEQYF
len: 16; j_gene: TRBJ2-7; v_gene: TRBV7-9; CDR3aa: CASSERDSWNPYEQYF
len: 15; j_gene: TRBJ2-7; v_gene: TRBV11-3; CDR3aa: CASSLGGGDAYEQYF
len: 14; j_gene: TRBJ2-7; v_gene: TRBV30; CDR3aa: CAGSTGTGAYEQYF
len: 14; j_gene: TRBJ2-2; v_gene: TRBV19; CDR3aa: CASSIAVRPGELFF
len: 13; j_gene: TRBJ2-5; v_gene: TRBV11-2; CDR3aa: CASSSIPQETQYF
len: 17; j_gene: TRBJ2-7; v_gene: TRBV7-8; CDR3aa: CASSGASLAGGPSEQYF
len: 13; j_gene: TRBJ1-1; v_gene: TRBV6-2/TRBV6-3; CDR3aa: CATGQQINTEAFF
len: 15; j_gene: TRBJ1-2; v_gene: TRBV6-5; CDR3aa: CASSSQGQISYGYTF
len: 14; j_gene: TRBJ2-5; v_gene: TRBV2; CDR3aa: CASSERRLGETQYF
len: 12; j_gene: TRBJ1-1; v_gene: TRBV28; CDR3aa: CASSHMNTEAFF
len: 14; j_gene: TRBJ2-7; v_gene: TRBV6-2/TRBV6-3; CDR3aa: CASSYPPPRDSQYF
len: 14; j_gene: TRBJ1-2; v_gene: TRBV12-3/TRBV12-4; CDR3aa: CASSPTGKAGGYTF
len: 13; j_gene: TRBJ2-5; v_gene: TRBV29-1; CDR3aa: CSVERTQGETQYF
len: 15; j_gene: TRBJ1-2; v_gene: TRBV28; CDR3aa: CASKGQGDLIRGYTF
len: 15; j_gene: TRBJ1-2; v_gene: TRBV20-1; CDR3aa: CSAGDLRASNYGYTF
len: 15; j_gene: TRBJ1-5; v_gene: TRBV20-1; CDR3aa: CSARGPGRSNQPQHF
len: 14; j_gene: TRBJ1-2; v_gene: TRBV6-5; CDR3aa: CASSPSGTDHGYTF
len: 14; j_gene: TRBJ2-7; v_gene: TRBV7-2; CDR3aa: CASSKGQGAGEQYF
len: 14; j_gene: TRBJ2-2; v_gene: TRBV4-2; CDR3aa: CASRPGTGTGELFF
len: 14; j_gene: TRBJ2-7; v_gene: TRBV2; CDR3aa: CASSEDRLLDEQYF
len: 12; j_gene: TRBJ1-1; v_gene: TRBV20-1; CDR3aa: CSARIRDQEAFF
len: 16; j_gene: TRBJ1-4; v_gene: TRBV11-1; CDR3aa: CASSLVTTGAGEKLFF
len: 14; j_gene: TRBJ2-1; v_gene: TRBV5-4; CDR3aa: CASSPVSARDEQFF
len: 13; j_gene: TRBJ2-5; v_gene: TRBV20-1; CDR3aa: CSARILPQETQYF
len: 16; j_gene: TRBJ2-7; v_gene: TRBV28; CDR3aa: CASSSYWGLSSYEQYF
len: 14; j_gene: TRBJ1-2; v_gene: TRBV27; CDR3aa: CASSPLTGNYGYTF
len: 15; j_gene: TRBJ2-7; v_gene: TRBV5-1; CDR3aa: CASSLQSGDPYEQYF
len: 12; j_gene: TRBJ1-1; v_gene: TRBV28; CDR3aa: CGSAGLNTEAFF
len: 15; j_gene: TRBJ1-2; v_gene: TRBV10-1; CDR3aa: CASSGQGARIDGYTF
len: 12; j_gene: TRBJ2-4; v_gene: TRBV4-1; CDR3aa: CARRFTVDIQYF
len: 12; j_gene: TRBJ1-2; v_gene: TRBV7-2; CDR3aa: CASSLIDYGYTF
len: 15; j_gene: TRBJ1-6; v_gene: TRBV2; CDR3aa: CASTSQGAWNSPLHF
len: 16; j_gene: TRBJ2-5; v_gene: TRBV7-2; CDR3aa: CASSLVAGGMGETQYF
len: 15; j_gene: TRBJ2-5; v_gene: TRBV7-2; CDR3aa: CASTASGGIGETQYF
len: 15; j_gene: TRBJ2-7; v_gene: TRBV6-1; CDR3aa: CASRTRDIISYEQYF
len: 11; j_gene: TRBJ1-1; v_gene: TRBV29-1; CDR3aa: CSVTTGGEAFF
len: 16; j_gene: TRBJ2-2; v_gene: TRBV6-1; CDR3aa: CASSPRGRGQTGELFF
len: 16; j_gene: TRBJ1-1; v_gene: TRBV28; CDR3aa: CASSGMIAWTHTEAFF
len: 14; j_gene: TRBJ1-5; v_gene: TRBV20-1; CDR3aa: CSASGTGGNQPQHF
len: 14; j_gene: TRBJ1-5; v_gene: TRBV27; CDR3aa: CASSFNRGRWPQHF
len: 15; j_gene: TRBJ2-2; v_gene: TRBV6-5; CDR3aa: CASSYGSSPYGELFF